The T cell receptor (beta chain) described here comes from a study of T-cell memory formation after mild COVID-19. Study-level background: Largely, TCR clusters stayed within a single donor. General study points: Some responding clones appeared in pre-infection memory, suggesting cross-reactive memory joined. Later expanders leaned CD4+, whereas day 15 to 85 contracting clones were balanced CD4/CD8.

V lost 1 base, J lost 7 bases, and 4 bases lay in between. This CDR3 contains 12 residues. Germline assignment: CDR1 MGHRA and CDR2 YSYEKL. TCRdb processed the 5' RACE reads anew with MiXCR; each CDR3 protein has one entry. The sample consists of roughly 400,000 distinct CDR3 sequences, 18% of them appearing once. On this clonotype: Its specificity is unknown.

This rearrangement joins TRBV4-1 to TRBJ1-4, with D unresolved. Source material: PBMCs or a T cell subset sorted from them (not recorded which). The TCR comes from a man between 18 and 35 years old who had mild COVID-19 (a few samples of this study predate the infection). Cell type and time point are not known. Written as DNA, the CDR3 is TGCGCCAGCAGCCAAGTGAGTGAAAAACTGTTTTTT. Its protein is CASSQVSEKLFF.